These T cell receptor beta chains were read from a single sample in a study of cytomegalovirus exposure and HLA in healthy donors. TCRdb's table, derived via immunoSEQ multiplex PCR, lists solely in-frame clones and lacks some. The sample includes 90,000 to 150,000 clones, 60% to 85% of them seen just once. Sequenced input: PBMCs. All receptors derive from a woman aged 25-40 years in good health and CMV-seropositive. The CDR3 runs from the conserved cysteine through the conserved F or W. D genes are given only for firm matches. Rows may omit the clone size; those that give it use once, few, many or a size class.

TRBD1	TRBV7-9	-	TRBJ2-7	TGTGCCAGCAGCTTAGGTTTCGGGCAGGGGGCTTCCTACGAGCAGTACTTC	CASSLGFGQGASYEQYF
TRBD1	TRBV28	-	TRBJ2-7	TGTGCCAGCGGTAGGACAGGGACGACCTACGAGCAGTACTTC	CASGRTGTTYEQYF
-	TRBV6-1	few	TRBJ2-1	TGTGCCATTACCCCTATAGTGGAGTTCTTC	CAITPIVEFF
TRBD1	TRBV5-4	few	TRBJ1-2	TGTGCCAGCAGCTCCCCGGGGACAGGGAGTAGAAACTATGGCTACACCTTC	CASSSPGTGSRNYGYTF
-	TRBV7-9	-	TRBJ2-3	TGTGCCAGCAGCACAGAGTGGGATACGCAGTATTTT	CASSTEWDTQYF
TRBD1	TRBV4-3	-	TRBJ1-2	TGCGCCAGCAGCCAAGGACAGGGAAGGAACTATGGCTACACCTTC	CASSQGQGRNYGYTF
-	TRBV6-1	-	TRBJ1-6	TGTGCCAGCAGTTCAGAATATAATTCACCCCTCCACTTT	CASSSEYNSPLHF
TRBD2	TRBV4-3	-	TRBJ2-1	TGCGCCAGCAGCCAAGACCCCGTGGGACTAAGCTCCTACAATGAGCAGTTCTTC	CASSQDPVGLSSYNEQFF
TRBD1	TRBV5-1	-	TRBJ2-6	TGCGCCAGCAGCATAGACGGGACAGGGCCGTTTGTCGCCAACGTCCTGACTTTC	CASSIDGTGPFVANVLTF
-	TRBV27	-	TRBJ2-7	TGTGCCAGCAGTCCGCTAGGGGGACGGGTCAACTTC	CASSPLGGRVNF